This T cell receptor (beta chain) was recovered during a study of neoadjuvant anti-PD-1 for oral cavity cancer. Across the study: Patients without progression got a fourth dose around day 43. The study's findings and limits: PBMC Gini-index clonality exceeded responders' in non-responders post-nivolumab. Treg/Th17 ratio rose with pretreatment blood and fell with post-treatment tumor TCRbeta clonality.

Blood libraries mostly used around 0.45 ug genomic DNA, six replicates each. Method: immunoSEQ multiplex PCR; TCRdb's copy keeps in-frame clones and lacks some. The table lists about 14,000 clones, over 55% of them singletons, with 2.4% in the top ten. This clone was found a few times. Its antigen is currently unknown. This TCR came from a person between 35 and 79 years old with oral cavity squamous cell carcinoma. Sequencing used PBMCs, obtained before nivolumab (anti-PD-1) treatment.

This CDR3 reads CASSPGQGGGYTF. The DNA of the CDR3 is TGCGCCAGCAGCCCGGGACAGGGTGGAGGCTACACCTTC. The chain couples TRBV5-1 to TRBJ1-2; 9 bases align to TRBD1. Trimming took 4 bases from V and 8 from J; bases not matched to a gene: 6. The length of the CDR3 is 13 residues. From germline, CDR1 is SGHRS and CDR2 YFSETQ.